This T cell receptor beta chain was recovered during a study of T cells in localized non-small cell lung cancer. Germline V lookup: CDR1 SNHLY, CDR2 FYNNEI. This CDR3 region has 13 residues. Repertoires were generated with immunoSEQ multiplex PCR, while TCRdb's copy carries only in-frame clones and drops some. The sample carries about 40,000 clones, about 91% recorded once. With respect to this clone: One end of the junction does not line up with germline, which may come from a read error.

Sequences were derived from PBMCs, sampled before any cancer treatment. The clonotype was recovered from a woman aged 40-69 years with stage II lung adenocarcinoma. The gene calls are TRBV2 and TRBJ1-1; D is ambiguous. CDR3 protein: CDSRQETNTEAFF. The DNA for the CDR3 is TGTGACAGCAGGCAGGAGACGAACACTGAAGCTTTCTTT. The whole variable domain, remainder taken from reference TRBV2 and TRBJ1-1, is EPEVTQTPSHQVTQMGQEVILRCVPISNHLYFYWYRQILGQKVEFLVSFYNNEISEKSEIFDDQFSVERPDGSNFTLKIRSTKLEDSAMYFCDSRQETNTEAFFGQGTRLTVV.